This entry features one TCR beta chain sequence. What it recognizes is unknown. The method was immunoSEQ multiplex PCR; TCRdb's version includes in-frame clones alone and lacks a portion of them. Among a few hundred thousand clones listed, 95% to 97% were seen once. The source of the sample is a study of shared clonotypes between healthy human individuals. General study findings and limits: A handful of donors held 4.5% to 5% of naive CD4 clonotypes in common.

Input material: memory CD8+ T cells sorted from blood. The subset was: CD45RO+ cells pooled with CCR7-negative TemRA cells. The source of this sequence is a man aged 25-40 years in good health.

The DNA of the CDR3 is TGTGCCAGCAGCGTAGCTGGGCGGGTCGGGGAAAAACTGTTTTTT. The encoded protein is CASSVAGRVGEKLFF. The chain is built from TRBV9 and TRBJ1-4, with D uncertain. CDR1 SGDLS and CDR2 YYNGEE come from the germline V gene. The CDR3 length is 15 residues. Between the trimmed V and J ends, which lost 0 bases and 8 bases, there was a span of 14 bases. The full variable domain, completed using reference TRBV9 and TRBJ1-4, is DSGVTQTPKHLITATGQRVTLRCSPRSGDLSVYWYQQSLDQGLQFLIQYYNGEERAKGNILERFSAQQFPDLHSELNLSSLELGDSALYFCASSVAGRVGEKLFFGSGTQLSVL.